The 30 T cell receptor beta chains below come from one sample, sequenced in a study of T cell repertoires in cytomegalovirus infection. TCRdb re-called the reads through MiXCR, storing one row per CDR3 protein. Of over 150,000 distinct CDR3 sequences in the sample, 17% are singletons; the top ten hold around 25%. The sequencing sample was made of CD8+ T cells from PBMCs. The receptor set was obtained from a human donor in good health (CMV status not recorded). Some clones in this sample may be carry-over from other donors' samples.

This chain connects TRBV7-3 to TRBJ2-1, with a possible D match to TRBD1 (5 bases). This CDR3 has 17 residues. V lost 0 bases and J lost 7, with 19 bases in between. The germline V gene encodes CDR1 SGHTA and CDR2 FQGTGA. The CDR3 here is CASSLTSEASKGNEQFF. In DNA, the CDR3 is TGTGCCAGCAGCTTAACGTCAGAAGCCTCCAAGGGGAATGAGCAGTTCTTC. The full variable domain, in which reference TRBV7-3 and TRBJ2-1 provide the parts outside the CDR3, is GAGVSQTPSNKVTEKGKYVELRCDPISGHTALYWYRQSLGQGPEFLIYFQGTGAADDSGLPNDRFFAVRPEGSVSTLKIQRTERGDSAVYLCASSLTSEASKGNEQFFGPGTRLTVL.

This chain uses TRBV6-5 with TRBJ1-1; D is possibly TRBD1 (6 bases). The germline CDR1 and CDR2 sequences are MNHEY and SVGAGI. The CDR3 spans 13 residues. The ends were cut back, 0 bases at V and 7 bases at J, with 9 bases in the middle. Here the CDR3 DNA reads TGTGCCAGCAGTTACTCGGGGACAATTGAAGCTTTCTTT. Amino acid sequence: CASSYSGTIEAFF.

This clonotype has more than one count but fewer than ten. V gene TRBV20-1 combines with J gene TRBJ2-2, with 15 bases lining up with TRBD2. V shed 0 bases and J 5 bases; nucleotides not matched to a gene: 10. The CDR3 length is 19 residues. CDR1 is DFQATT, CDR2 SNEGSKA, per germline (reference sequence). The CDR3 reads CSARDGRTSGGAWTGELFF. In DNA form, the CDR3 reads TGCAGTGCTAGAGATGGTCGGACTAGCGGGGGGGCGTGGACCGGGGAGCTGTTTTTT.

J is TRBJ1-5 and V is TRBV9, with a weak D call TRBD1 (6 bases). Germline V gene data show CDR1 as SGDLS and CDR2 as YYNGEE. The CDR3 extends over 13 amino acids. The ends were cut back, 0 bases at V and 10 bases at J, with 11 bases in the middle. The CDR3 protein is CASSVEGGEPQHF. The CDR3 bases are TGTGCCAGCAGCGTAGAGGGGGGGGAACCCCAGCATTTT.

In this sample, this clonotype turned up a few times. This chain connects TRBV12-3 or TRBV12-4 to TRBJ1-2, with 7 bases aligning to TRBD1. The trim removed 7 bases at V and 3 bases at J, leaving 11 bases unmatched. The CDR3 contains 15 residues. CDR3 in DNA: TGTGCCAGCACCATCGACAGGGATTTTTACTATGGCTACACCTTC. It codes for CASTIDRDFYYGYTF.

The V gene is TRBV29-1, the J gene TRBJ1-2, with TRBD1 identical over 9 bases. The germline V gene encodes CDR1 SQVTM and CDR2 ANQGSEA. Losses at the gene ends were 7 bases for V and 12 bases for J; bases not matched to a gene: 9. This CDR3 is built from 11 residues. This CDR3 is CSAIGGQGHTF. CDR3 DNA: TGCAGCGCCATTGGGGGACAGGGCCACACCTTC.

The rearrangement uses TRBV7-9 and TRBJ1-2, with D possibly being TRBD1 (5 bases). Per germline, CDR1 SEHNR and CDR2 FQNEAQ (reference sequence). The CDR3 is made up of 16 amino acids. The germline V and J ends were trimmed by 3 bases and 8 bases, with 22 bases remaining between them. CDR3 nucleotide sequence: TGTGCCAGCAGCTTTACTGCCGGGACTGTGATATGGGGCTACACCTTC. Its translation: CASSFTAGTVIWGYTF. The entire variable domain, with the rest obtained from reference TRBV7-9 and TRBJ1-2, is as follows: DTGVSQNPRHKITKRGQNVTFRCDPISEHNRLYWYRQTLGQGPEFLTYFQNEAQLEKSRLLSDRFSAERPKGSFSTLEIQRTEQGDSAMYLCASSFTAGTVIWGYTFGSGTRLTVV.

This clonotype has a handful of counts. CDR3: CASSQVGGTGPNYGYTF. The CDR3 DNA reads TGCGCCAGCAGCCAAGTAGGGGGGACAGGGCCTAACTATGGCTACACCTTC. This sequence joins TRBV4-1 and TRBJ1-2; 9 positions agree with TRBD1. CDR1 MGHRA and CDR2 YSYEKL come from the germline V gene. The V segment lost 1 base and the J segment 0 bases; nucleotides outside the gene matches: 6. The CDR3 extends over 17 amino acids.

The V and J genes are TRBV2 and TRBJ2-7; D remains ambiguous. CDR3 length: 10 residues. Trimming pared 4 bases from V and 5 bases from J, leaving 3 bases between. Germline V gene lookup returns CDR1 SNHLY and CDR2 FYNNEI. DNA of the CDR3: TGTGCCAGCAGTGGGGACGAGCAGTACTTC. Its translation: CASSGDEQYF.

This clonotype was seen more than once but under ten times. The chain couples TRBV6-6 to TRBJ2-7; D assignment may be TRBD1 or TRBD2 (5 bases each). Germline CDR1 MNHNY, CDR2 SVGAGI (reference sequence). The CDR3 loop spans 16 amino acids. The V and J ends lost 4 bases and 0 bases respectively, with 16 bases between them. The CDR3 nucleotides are TGTGCCAGCAGTTCCCCGTGGGGGATGAGCTCCTACGAGCAGTACTTC. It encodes CASSSPWGMSSYEQYF.

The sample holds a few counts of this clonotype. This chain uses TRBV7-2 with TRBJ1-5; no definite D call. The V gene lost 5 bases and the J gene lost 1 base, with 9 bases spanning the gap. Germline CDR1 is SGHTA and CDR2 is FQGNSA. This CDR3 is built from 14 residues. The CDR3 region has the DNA TGTGCCAGCAGCATTGATCGAAGCAATCAGCCCCAGCATTTT. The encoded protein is CASSIDRSNQPQHF.

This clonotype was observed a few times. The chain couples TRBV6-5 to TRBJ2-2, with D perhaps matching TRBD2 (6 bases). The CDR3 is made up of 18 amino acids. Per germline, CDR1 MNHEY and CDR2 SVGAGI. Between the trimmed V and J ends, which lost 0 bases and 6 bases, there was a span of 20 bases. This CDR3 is CASSYSLVPGTLPGELFF. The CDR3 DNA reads TGTGCCAGCAGTTACTCCCTTGTTCCAGGGACTCTTCCCGGGGAGCTGTTTTTT.

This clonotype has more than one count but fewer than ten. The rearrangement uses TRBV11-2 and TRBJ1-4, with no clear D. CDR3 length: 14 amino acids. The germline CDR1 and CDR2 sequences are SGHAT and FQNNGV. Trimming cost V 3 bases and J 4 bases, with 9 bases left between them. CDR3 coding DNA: TGTGCCAGCAGCTTCAAAGATAATAATGAAAAACTGTTTTTT. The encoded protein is CASSFKDNNEKLFF.

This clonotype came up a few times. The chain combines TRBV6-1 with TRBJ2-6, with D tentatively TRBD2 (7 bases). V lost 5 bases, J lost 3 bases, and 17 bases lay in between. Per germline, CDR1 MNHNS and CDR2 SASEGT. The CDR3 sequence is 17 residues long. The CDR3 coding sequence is TGTGCCAGCAGTACGGTCGGGGGGCCAGGTGGGGCCAACGTCCTGACTTTC. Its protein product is CASSTVGGPGGANVLTF.

The DNA for the CDR3 is TGCAGTGCTAGAAGATTCGGCGCGAGCTCCTACAATGAGCAGTTCTTC. Encoded protein: CSARRFGASSYNEQFF. This sequence joins TRBV20-1 and TRBJ2-1; D call uncertain. With 2 bases removed from V and 0 bases from J, the gap between germline ends came to 14 bases. This CDR3 comprises 16 residues. Germline CDR1 DFQATT, CDR2 SNEGSKA (reference sequence).

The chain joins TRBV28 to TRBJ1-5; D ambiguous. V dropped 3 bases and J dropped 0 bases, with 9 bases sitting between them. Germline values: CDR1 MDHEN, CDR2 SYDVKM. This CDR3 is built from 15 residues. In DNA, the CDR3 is TGTGCCAGCAGTTTCGGCAGCTATAGCAATCAGCCCCAGCATTTT. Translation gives CASSFGSYSNQPQHF.

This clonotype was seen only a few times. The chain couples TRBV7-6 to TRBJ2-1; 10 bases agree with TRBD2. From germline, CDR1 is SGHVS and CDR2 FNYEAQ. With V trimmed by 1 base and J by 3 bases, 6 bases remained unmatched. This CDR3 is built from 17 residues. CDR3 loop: CASSLGLGLAHYNEQFF. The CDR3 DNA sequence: TGTGCCAGCAGCTTAGGGCTGGGACTAGCGCACTACAATGAGCAGTTCTTC.

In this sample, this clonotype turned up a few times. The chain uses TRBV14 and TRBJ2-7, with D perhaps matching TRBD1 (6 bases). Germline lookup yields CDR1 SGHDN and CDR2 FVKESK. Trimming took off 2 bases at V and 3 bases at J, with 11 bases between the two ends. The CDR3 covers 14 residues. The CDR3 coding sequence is TGTGCCAGCAGCCAATATAGGACAGACTACGAGCAGTACTTC. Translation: CASSQYRTDYEQYF.

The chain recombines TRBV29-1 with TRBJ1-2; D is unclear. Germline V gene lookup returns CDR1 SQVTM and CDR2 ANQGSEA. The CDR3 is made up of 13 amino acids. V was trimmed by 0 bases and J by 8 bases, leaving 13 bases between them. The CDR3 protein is CSVEDRTPEGYTF. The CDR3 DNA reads TGCAGCGTTGAAGATCGAACGCCTGAGGGCTACACCTTC.

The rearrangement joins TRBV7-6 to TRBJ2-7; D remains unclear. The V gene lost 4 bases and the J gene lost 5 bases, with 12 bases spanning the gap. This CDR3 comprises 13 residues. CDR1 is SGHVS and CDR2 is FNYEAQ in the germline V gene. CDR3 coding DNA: TGTGCCAGCAGCTCCCCCGATAGGGACGAGCAGTACTTC. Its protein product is CASSSPDRDEQYF.

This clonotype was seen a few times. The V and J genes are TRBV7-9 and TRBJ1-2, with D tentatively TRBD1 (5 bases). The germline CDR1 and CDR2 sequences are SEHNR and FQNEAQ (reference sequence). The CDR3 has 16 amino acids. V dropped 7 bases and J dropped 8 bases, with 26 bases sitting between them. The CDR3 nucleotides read TGTGCCAGCATCTCAGCAGAGGGGCGGAACTCTGGCGGCTACACCTTC. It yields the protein CASISAEGRNSGGYTF.

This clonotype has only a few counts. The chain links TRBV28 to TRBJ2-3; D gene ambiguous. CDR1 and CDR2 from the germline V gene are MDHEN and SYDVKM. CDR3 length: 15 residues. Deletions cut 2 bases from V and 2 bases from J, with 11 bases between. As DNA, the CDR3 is TGTGCCAGCAGTTTAGGAGTAGACCACACAGATACGCAGTATTTT. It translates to CASSLGVDHTDTQYF. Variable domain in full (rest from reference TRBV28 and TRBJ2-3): DVKVTQSSRYLVKRTGEKVFLECVQDMDHENMFWYRQDPGLGLRLIYFSYDVKMKEKGDIPEGYSVSREKKERFSLILESASTNQTSMYLCASSLGVDHTDTQYFGPGTRLTVL.

Here the CDR3 reads CATTDAREQYF. The DNA of the CDR3 is TGCGCCACCACGGATGCGAGAGAGCAGTACTTC. The rearrangement links TRBV10-2 to TRBJ2-7; D unclear. This CDR3 has 11 residues. V was pared by 10 bases and J by 7 bases, with 14 bases between. Germline V gives CDR1 WSHSY, CDR2 SAAADI.

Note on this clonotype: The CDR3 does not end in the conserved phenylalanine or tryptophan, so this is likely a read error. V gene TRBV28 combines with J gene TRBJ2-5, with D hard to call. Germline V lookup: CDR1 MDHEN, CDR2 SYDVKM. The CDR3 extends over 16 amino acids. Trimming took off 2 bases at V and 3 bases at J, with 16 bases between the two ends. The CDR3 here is CASSLRSSRDKETQYL. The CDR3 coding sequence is TGTGCCAGCAGTTTAAGGTCCTCCCGAGACAAAGAGACCCAGTACTTG.

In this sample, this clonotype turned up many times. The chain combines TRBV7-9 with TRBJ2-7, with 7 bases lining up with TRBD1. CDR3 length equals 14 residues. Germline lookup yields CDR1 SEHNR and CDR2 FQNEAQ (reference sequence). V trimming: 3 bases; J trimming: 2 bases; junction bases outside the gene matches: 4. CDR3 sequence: CASSLWTGAYEQYF. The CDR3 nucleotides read TGTGCCAGCAGCTTGTGGACAGGAGCCTACGAGCAGTACTTC.

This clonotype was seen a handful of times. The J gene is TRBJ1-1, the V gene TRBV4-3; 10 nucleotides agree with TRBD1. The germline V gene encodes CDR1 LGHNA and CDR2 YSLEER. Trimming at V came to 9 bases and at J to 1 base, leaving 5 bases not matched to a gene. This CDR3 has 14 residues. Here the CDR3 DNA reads TGCGCCAGTATAAGGGACAGGGGGAACACTGAAGCTTTCTTT. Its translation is CASIRDRGNTEAFF.

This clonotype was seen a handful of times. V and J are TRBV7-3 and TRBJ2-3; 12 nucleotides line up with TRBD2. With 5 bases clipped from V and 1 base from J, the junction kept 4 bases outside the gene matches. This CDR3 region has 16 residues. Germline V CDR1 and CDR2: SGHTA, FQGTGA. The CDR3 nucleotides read TGTGCCAGCAGCCCCTCTAGCGGGGGGGGCACAGATACGCAGTATTTT. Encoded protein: CASSPSSGGGTDTQYF.

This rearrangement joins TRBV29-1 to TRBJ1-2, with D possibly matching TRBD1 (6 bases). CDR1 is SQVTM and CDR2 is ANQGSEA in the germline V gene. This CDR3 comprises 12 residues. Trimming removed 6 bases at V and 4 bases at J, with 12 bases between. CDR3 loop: CSVDTGFYGYTF. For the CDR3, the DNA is TGCAGCGTCGATACAGGGTTCTATGGCTACACCTTC.

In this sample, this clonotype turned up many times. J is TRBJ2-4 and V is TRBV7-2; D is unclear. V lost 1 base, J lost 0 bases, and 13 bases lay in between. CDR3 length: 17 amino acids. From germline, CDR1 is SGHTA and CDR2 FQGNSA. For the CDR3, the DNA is TGTGCCAGCAGCTTAGGGCTGTCAGGTGGAGCCAAAAACATTCAGTACTTC. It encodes CASSLGLSGGAKNIQYF.

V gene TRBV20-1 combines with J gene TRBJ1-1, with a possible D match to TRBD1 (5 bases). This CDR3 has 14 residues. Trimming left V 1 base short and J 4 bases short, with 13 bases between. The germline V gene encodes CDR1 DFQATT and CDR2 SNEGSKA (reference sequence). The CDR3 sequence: CSARAAGQSTEAFF. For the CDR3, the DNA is TGCAGTGCTAGAGCGGCAGGGCAGAGCACTGAAGCTTTCTTT.